The entry below gives a single T cell receptor (beta chain) sequence along with its context. Its binding antigen is unknown. It has no much larger one-base neighbor in the sample; base qualities were not kept. Peripheral blood CD8+ and CD4+ T cells from healthy donors, Susac syndrome patients and multiple sclerosis patients were profiled using high-throughput TCR beta sequencing. The multiple sclerosis controls were treatment-naive patients who had stable or active relapsing-remitting disease and met the revised McDonald criteria. Bulk CD8+ and CD4+ T cells were purified magnetically by negative isolation, whereas CD8+ TEMRA cells were enriched by FACS. Blood was drawn into EDTA tubes, processed within 24 hours, and PBMCs were isolated by density gradient centrifugation. PBMCs destined for TCR sequencing were cryopreserved in liquid nitrogen and later thawed in a 37 °C water bath. Purity of sorted or isolated CD4+, CD8+ and CD8+ TEMRA cells was at least 90%.

RNA was extracted using the RNeasy kit, and about 0.45 to 1 ug of the RNA was reverse transcribed with random hexamers. The immunoSEQ multiplex PCR assay, which covers 54 Vbeta and 13 Jbeta segments, was used to amplify TCR beta CDR3 regions. Bias from PCR amplification was corrected by using a synthetic template baseline for primer optimization and for computational correction. The source study handled its data this way. Reads were annotated to V, D and J genes according to IMGT and were analyzed with immunoSEQ Analyzer, with only productive sequences retained. Clonality was computed as one minus Shannon entropy normalized by log2 of the number of productive unique sequences. For each patient and control, public and private clones were evaluated within the 100 most prevalent clones. Clones were defined as Susac-specific if absent from the healthy and MS cohorts, from 900 to 1,200 published viral clones and from other ImmuneACCESS disease sequences. TCRdb itself trimmed the public reads at Q25 with fastp, ran MiXCR and retained productive beta chains. Here each entry gathers all rows of one CDR3 protein and keeps the most common genes and DNA. None of the V and J calls come from the authors' own analysis; TCRdb made them. This sample gives about 430,000 distinct CDR3 sequences in total; 75% to 90% of them show up just once. About 0.12% of the sample belongs to the ten largest clones.

These data come from a study of CD8 T cells in Susac syndrome (dated by TCRdb to the late 2010s). General notes on the study: The study used repertoire sequencing to test whether antigen drove CD8+ T cell activation and differentiation in Susac syndrome. Clonality of the CD8+ T cell repertoire was compared between roughly twelve healthy donors, approximately 14 Susac syndrome patients and roughly 16 multiple sclerosis patients. The paper's findings and limits, for the study overall: The number of individuals in the TCR sequencing and HLA analysis was recognized as being relatively small.

A distance of 10 bases separates the germline ends of V and J, which lose 0 bases and 5 bases respectively. The germline V gene provides CDR1 MGHRA and CDR2 YSYEKL. The CDR3 contains 14 residues, cysteine and phenylalanine counted. This entry keeps only the CDR3 DNA: 42 bases, framed from base 1. This chain is built from TRBV4-1 and TRBJ2-5; no D gene can be assigned with confidence. Sequenced: CD8+ T cells from PBMCs. This receptor was taken from a human donor with multiple sclerosis. The CDR3 sequence is CASSQDFVAETQYF. The DNA sequence is TGCGCCAGCAGCCAAGATTTTGTTGCTGAGACCCAGTACTTC.